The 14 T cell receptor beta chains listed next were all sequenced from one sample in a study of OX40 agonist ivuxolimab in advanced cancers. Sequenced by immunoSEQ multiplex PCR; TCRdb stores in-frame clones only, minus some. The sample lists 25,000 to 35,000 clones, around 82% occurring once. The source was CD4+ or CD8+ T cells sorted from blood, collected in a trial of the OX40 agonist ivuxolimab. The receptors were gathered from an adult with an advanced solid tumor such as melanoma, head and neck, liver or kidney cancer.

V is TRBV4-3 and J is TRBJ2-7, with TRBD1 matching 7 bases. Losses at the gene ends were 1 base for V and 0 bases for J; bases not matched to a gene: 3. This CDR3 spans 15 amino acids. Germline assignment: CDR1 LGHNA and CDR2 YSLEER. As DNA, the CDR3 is TGCGCCAGCAGCCAAGCTTACAGGGGCTCCTACGAGCAGTACTTC. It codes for CASSQAYRGSYEQYF.

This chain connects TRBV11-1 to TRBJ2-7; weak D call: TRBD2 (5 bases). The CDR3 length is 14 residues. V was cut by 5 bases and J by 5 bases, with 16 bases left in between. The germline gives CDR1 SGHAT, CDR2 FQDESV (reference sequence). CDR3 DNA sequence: TGTGCCAGCAGCCTCGGCCGGGGTAGGGACGAGCAGTACTTC. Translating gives CASSLGRGRDEQYF. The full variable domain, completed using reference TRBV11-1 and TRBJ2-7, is EAEVAQSPRYKITEKSQAVAFWCDPISGHATLYWYRQILGQGPELLVQFQDESVVDDSQLPKDRFSAERLKGVDSTLKIQPAELGDSAMYLCASSLGRGRDEQYFGPGTRLTVT.

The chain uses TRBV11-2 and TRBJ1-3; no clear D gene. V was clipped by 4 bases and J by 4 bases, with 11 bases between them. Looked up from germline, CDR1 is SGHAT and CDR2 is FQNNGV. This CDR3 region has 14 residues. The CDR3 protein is CASSSYLGGNTIYF. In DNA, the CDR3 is TGTGCCAGCAGCTCATACCTCGGAGGAAACACCATATATTTT.

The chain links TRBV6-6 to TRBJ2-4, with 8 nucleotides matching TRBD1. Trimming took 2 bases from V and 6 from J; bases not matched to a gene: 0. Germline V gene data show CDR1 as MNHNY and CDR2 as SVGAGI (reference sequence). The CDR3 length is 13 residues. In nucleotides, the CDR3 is TGTGCCAGCAGTTACGGACAGGGAAACATTCAGTACTTC. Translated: CASSYGQGNIQYF.

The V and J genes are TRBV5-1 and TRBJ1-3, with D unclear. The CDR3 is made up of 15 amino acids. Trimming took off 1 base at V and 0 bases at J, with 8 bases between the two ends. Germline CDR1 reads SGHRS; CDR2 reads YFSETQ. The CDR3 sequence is CASSLRRNSGNTIYF. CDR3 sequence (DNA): TGCGCCAGCAGCTTGAGGCGGAACTCTGGAAACACCATATATTTT.

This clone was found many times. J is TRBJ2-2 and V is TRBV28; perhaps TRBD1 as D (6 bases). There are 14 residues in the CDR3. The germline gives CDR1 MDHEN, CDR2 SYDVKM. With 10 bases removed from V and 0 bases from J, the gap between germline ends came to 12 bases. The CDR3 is CATTGYSNTGELFF. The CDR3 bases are TGTGCCACTACAGGGTATTCGAACACCGGGGAGCTGTTTTTT.

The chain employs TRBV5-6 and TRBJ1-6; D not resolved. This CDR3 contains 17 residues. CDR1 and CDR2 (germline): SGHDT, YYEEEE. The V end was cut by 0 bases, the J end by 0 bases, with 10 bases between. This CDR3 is CASSLAGMGSYNSPLHF. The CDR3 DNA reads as TGTGCCAGCAGCTTGGCTGGGATGGGCTCCTATAATTCACCCCTCCACTTT.

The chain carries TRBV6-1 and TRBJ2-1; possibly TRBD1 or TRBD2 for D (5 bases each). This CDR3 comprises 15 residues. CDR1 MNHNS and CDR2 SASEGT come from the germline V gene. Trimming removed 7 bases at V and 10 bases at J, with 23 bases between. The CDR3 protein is CASTLGWGPLNEQFF. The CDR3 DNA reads TGTGCCAGCACTCTGGGATGGGGACCACTAAACGAGCAGTTCTTC.

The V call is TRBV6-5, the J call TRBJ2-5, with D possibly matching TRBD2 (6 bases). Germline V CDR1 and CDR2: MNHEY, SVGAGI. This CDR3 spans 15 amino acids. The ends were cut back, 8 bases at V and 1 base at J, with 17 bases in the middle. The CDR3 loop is CASATLRRGQETQYF. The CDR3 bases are TGTGCCAGCGCCACCTTAAGGAGGGGCCAAGAGACCCAGTACTTC.

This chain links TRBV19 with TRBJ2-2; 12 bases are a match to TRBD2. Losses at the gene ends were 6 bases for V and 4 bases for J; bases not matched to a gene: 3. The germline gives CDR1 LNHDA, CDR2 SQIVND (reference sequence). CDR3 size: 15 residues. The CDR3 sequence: CASSGLAGLTGELFF. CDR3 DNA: TGTGCCAGTAGCGGACTAGCGGGGCTCACCGGGGAGCTGTTTTTT.

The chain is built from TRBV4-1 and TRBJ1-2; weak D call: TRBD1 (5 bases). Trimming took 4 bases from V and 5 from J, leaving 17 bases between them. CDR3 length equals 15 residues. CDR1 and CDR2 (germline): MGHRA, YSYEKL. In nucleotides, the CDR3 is TGCGCCAGCAGCCGCGAGGCACTCCAGGGTTATGGCTACACCTTC. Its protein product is CASSREALQGYGYTF.

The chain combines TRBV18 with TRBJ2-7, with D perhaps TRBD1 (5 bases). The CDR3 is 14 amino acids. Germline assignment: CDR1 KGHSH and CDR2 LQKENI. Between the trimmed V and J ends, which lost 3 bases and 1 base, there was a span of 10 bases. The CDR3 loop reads CASSPERGSYEQYF. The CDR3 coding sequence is TGTGCCAGCTCACCGGAAAGGGGTTCCTACGAGCAGTACTTC.

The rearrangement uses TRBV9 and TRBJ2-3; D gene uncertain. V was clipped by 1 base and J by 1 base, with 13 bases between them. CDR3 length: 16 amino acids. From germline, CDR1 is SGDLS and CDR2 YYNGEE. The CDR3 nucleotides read TGTGCCAGCAGCGTATACGGTAGTAGAGGCACAGATACGCAGTATTTT. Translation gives CASSVYGSRGTDTQYF.

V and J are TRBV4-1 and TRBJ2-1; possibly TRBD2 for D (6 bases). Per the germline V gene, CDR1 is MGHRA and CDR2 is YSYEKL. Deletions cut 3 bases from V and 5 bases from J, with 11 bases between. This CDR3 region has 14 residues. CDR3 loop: CASSHRDLNNEQFF. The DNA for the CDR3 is TGCGCCAGCAGCCACCGGGACTTAAACAATGAGCAGTTCTTC.